What follows describes a single T cell receptor beta chain. The antigen is not known. This sample is part of a study of cytomegalovirus exposure and HLA in healthy donors. Background on the study: A later analysis reported the approximately 120 validation repertoires used the same platform as the approximately 660 first-cohort repertoires. General study results and limits: Reportedly, cytomegalovirus status was diagnosed with high sensitivity and specificity.

Repertoires were generated with immunoSEQ multiplex PCR, while TCRdb's copy carries only in-frame clones and drops some. Altogether 150,000 to 200,000 clones are present, roughly 84% being singletons, with the ten largest covering roughly 6.5%. Donors came from a validation cohort of 90 to 150 subjects, distinct from the first 666-subject cohort. The V and J ends lost 0 bases and 2 bases, in that order; junction bases with no gene match: 4. Germline V gene data show CDR1 as ENHRY and CDR2 as SYGVKD. This CDR3 is 16 amino acids long. This receptor was taken from a man younger than 35 in good health and CMV-seropositive. Sequenced sample: PBMCs. This chain joins TRBV10-3 and TRBJ1-2, with TRBD1 matching over 9 bases. CDR3 nucleotides: TGTGCCATCAGTGAGTCTGTCGGGACAGGGAACTATGGCTACACCTTC. Its translation is CAISESVGTGNYGYTF.